This record covers a single T cell receptor (beta chain). The record originates from a study of regulatory T cells in long-lasting Graves disease. Through Arm-PCR of CDR3 regions and iRepertoire HTBI primers, TCR beta libraries were built. TCRdb re-analysed the multiplex PCR reads in MiXCR, keeping a single row per CDR3 protein. The sample has under 350,000 distinct CDR3 sequences; around 23% are singletons. The V end was cut by 3 bases, the J end by 2 bases, with 12 bases between. The length of the CDR3 is 15 residues. In germline, CDR1 is SGHDT, CDR2 YYEEEE. The time point: persistent/refractory GD, antithyroid drugs over 5 years with positive TRAb. PBMC-extracted RNA yielded the TCR library.

The genes are TRBV5-6 and TRBJ2-1, with a possible D match to TRBD1 (6 bases). This specimen consisted of peripheral blood mononuclear cells (PBMCs), obtained when the disease was refractory, from a patient treated with antithyroid drugs. This receptor was obtained from a female donor with Graves disease. CDR3 amino acids: CASSWSAGAYNEQFF. CDR3 in DNA: TGTGCCAGCAGCTGGTCGGCAGGGGCCTACAATGAGCAGTTCTTC.